Below, 7 T cell receptor beta chains from the same sample are listed, as sequenced in a study of T cells after yellow fever vaccination. TCRdb used MiXCR to reprocess the 5' RACE reads, holding one entry per CDR3 protein. The data show under 550,000 distinct CDR3 sequences, just over 20% seen once. This sample comprised PBMCs, obtained more than 20 days after the first yellow fever vaccination. The receptors originated from a man younger than 35 who received the YFV17D yellow fever vaccine.

This clonotype was observed a handful of times. The chain has TRBV5-1 and TRBJ2-3, with TRBD2 as a possible D gene (6 bases). The length of the CDR3 is 12 residues. The germline V gene has CDR1 SGHRS and CDR2 YFSETQ. The CDR3 DNA reads TGCGCTTGGGGTCCGGAGGGAGATACGCAGTATTTT. It specifies CAWGPEGDTQYF. The full variable domain, its missing parts supplied by reference TRBV5-1 and TRBJ2-3, is KAGVTQTPRYLIKTRGQQVTLSCSPISGHRSVSWYQQTPGQGLQFLFEYFSETQRNKGNFPGRFSGRQFSNSRSEMNVSTLELGDSALYLCAWGPEGDTQYFGPGTRLTVL.

The chain carries TRBV5-8 and TRBJ2-3, with D uncertain. Per the germline V gene, CDR1 is SGHTS and CDR2 is YDEGEE. The V gene lost 4 bases and the J gene lost 3 bases, with 18 bases spanning the gap. CDR3 length: 16 residues. The CDR3 here is CASSVPDVLETDTQYF. The CDR3 coding sequence is TGTGCCAGCAGCGTTCCGGACGTTTTGGAGACAGATACGCAGTATTTT.

V gene TRBV5-4 combines with J gene TRBJ2-1; tentative D call: TRBD1 (6 bases). Germline CDR1 reads SGHNT; CDR2 reads YYREEE (reference sequence). V was shortened by 5 bases and J by 6 bases, with 18 bases between the two germline ends. This CDR3 spans 15 amino acids. The CDR3 region has the DNA TGTGCCAGCAGACTCTCTGGGGGCTCCGGCAATGAGCAGTTCTTC. Translated, it gives CASRLSGGSGNEQFF.

The gene calls are TRBV7-6 and TRBJ2-4; D tentatively reads TRBD1 or TRBD2 (7 bases each). CDR1 and CDR2 (germline): SGHVS, FNYEAQ. CDR3 length equals 15 residues. The V end lost 1 base, the J end lost 6 bases, and 13 bases lay between the germline ends. This CDR3 reads CASSLGGGQTNIQYF. The CDR3 coding sequence is TGTGCCAGCAGCTTAGGCGGGGGACAGACAAACATTCAGTACTTC.

V usage is TRBV13 and J usage is TRBJ2-3; possible D gene TRBD1, 5 bases. Germline V gene data show CDR1 as PRHDT and CDR2 as FYEKMQ (reference sequence). The CDR3 is 14 amino acids. V lost 4 bases and J lost 10, with 18 bases in between. The chain's CDR3 is CASSSPRTRNAQYF. The CDR3 DNA reads as TGTGCCAGCAGCTCCCCCCGGACAAGAAATGCGCAGTATTTT.

This sequence joins TRBV7-3 and TRBJ2-5; D unresolved. This CDR3 comprises 15 residues. V shed 2 bases and J shed 1 base, with 11 bases lying between them. Germline V gene data show CDR1 as SGHTA and CDR2 as FQGTGA. This chain's CDR3 is CASSLLHGPQETQYF. Written as DNA, the CDR3 is TGTGCCAGCAGCTTACTACACGGACCCCAAGAGACCCAGTACTTC. Based on the CDR3 plus reference TRBV7-3 and TRBJ2-5, the full variable domain is GAGVSQTPSNKVTEKGKYVELRCDPISGHTALYWYRQSLGQGPEFLIYFQGTGAADDSGLPNDRFFAVRPEGSVSTLKIQRTERGDSAVYLCASSLLHGPQETQYFGPGTRLLVL.

This clonotype was counted only a few times. The junction does not match germline at one end; this may be a read error. This sequence joins TRBV6-1 and TRBJ1-1; D unresolved. The CDR3 sequence is 14 residues long. Germline CDR1 reads MNHNS; CDR2 reads SASEGT. CDR3 loop: CASRRLSAPTEAFF. The CDR3 DNA sequence: TGTGCCAGCAGACGACTCTCCGCCCCGACTGAGGCTTTCTTT.